Listed here is a single T cell receptor (beta chain). What it recognizes is unknown. These data come from a study of T-cell memory formation after mild COVID-19. TCRdb ran MiXCR on the 5' RACE reads and lists one entry per CDR3 protein. The table lists 150,000 to 200,000 distinct CDR3 sequences, 11% of them singletons. General observations from the study: Shrinking CD4+ clones resided mostly in CM and EM, and CD8+ ones in EMRA.

V lost 4 bases and J lost 10, with 21 bases in between. Germline V gene sequence: CDR1 SQVTM, CDR2 ANQGSEA. The CDR3 covers 14 residues. The sequence was collected from a man younger than 35 who had mild COVID-19 (a few samples of this study predate the infection). Cell type and time point are not known. The sequenced sample was PBMCs or a T cell subset sorted from them (not recorded which). The rearrangement links TRBV29-1 to TRBJ2-3; TRBD2 might be the D (5 bases). DNA for the CDR3: TGCAGCGTTGTTCTCCTGGAAGCCCGGGGTGCGCAGTATTTT. Translation gives CSVVLLEARGAQYF.